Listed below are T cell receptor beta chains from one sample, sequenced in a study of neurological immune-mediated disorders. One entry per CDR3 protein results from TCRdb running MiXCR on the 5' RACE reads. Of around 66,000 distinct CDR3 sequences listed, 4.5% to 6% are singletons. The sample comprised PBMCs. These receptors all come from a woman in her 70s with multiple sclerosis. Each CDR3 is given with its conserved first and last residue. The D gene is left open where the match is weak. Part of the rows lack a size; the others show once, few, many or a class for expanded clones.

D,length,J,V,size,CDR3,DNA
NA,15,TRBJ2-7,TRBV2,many,CASKDLVTIPYEQYF,TGTGCCAGCAAGGACTTGGTAACAATACCCTACGAGCAGTACTTC
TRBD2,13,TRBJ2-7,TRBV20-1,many,CSASSGSKYEQYF,TGCAGTGCTTCTAGCGGGAGTAAGTACGAGCAGTACTTC
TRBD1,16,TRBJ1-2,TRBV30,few,CAWSPPSGGRVYGYTF,TGTGCCTGGAGTCCACCATCAGGGGGGAGAGTCTATGGCTACACCTTC
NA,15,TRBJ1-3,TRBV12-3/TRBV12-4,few,CASTPRESLGNTIYF,TGTGCCAGCACCCCGAGAGAGTCACTGGGAAACACCATATATTTT
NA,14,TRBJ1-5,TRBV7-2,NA,CASSLMGGNQPQHF,TGTGCCAGCAGCCTTATGGGGGGCAATCAGCCCCAGCATTTT
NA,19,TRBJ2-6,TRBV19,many,CASSTGNRVALSGANVLTF,TGTGCCAGTAGTACCGGAAACAGGGTAGCCCTCTCTGGGGCCAACGTCCTGACTTTC
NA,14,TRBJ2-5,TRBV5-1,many,CASSSTGNQETQYF,TGCGCCAGCAGCTCCACAGGGAATCAAGAGACCCAGTACTTC
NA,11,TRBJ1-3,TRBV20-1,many,CSASIADTIYF,TGCAGTGCTTCCATCGCCGACACCATATATTTT
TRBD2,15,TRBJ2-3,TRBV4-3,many,CASSQREWDTDTQYF,TGCGCCAGCAGCCAGCGGGAGTGGGACACAGATACGCAGTATTTT
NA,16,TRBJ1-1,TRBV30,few,CAWIPLTRSKGTEAFF,TGTGCCTGGATCCCCCTCACCCGCAGCAAAGGTACTGAAGCTTTCTTT
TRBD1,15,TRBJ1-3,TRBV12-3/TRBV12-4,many,CASSRQGPSGNTIYF,TGTGCCAGCAGTCGACAGGGTCCCTCTGGAAACACCATATATTTT
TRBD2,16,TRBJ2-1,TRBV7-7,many,CASSLLAGSTNGEQFF,TGTGCCAGCAGCCTCTTAGCGGGATCTACGAACGGTGAGCAGTTCTTC
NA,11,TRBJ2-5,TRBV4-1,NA,CASSSRGTQYF,TGCGCCAGCAGCTCCCGGGGAACCCAGTACTTC
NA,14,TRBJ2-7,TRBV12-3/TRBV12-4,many,CASRSHGSPGEQYF,TGTGCCAGCAGGTCACATGGGAGTCCAGGGGAGCAGTACTTC
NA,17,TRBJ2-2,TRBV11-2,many,CASSFWGAFGNTGELFF,TGTGCCAGCAGCTTCTGGGGAGCATTTGGGAACACCGGGGAGCTGTTTTTT
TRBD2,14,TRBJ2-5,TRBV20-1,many,CSASQSSGEKTQYF,TGCAGTGCTAGTCAGTCTAGCGGGGAAAAGACCCAGTACTTC
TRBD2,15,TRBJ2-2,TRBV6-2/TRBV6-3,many,CASCLAGVSTGELFF,TGTGCCAGCTGTCTAGCGGGAGTGTCCACCGGGGAGCTGTTTTTT
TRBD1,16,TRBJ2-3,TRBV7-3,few,CASSLRGQGAPDTQYF,TGTGCCAGCAGCCTAAGGGGACAGGGGGCTCCAGATACGCAGTATTTT
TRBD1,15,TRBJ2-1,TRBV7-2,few,CASSLIGQGAGEQFF,TGTGCCAGCAGCTTAATCGGCCAGGGGGCAGGGGAGCAGTTCTTC
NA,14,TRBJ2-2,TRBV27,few,CASSFLTFTGELFF,TGTGCCAGCAGTTTCCTGACCTTCACCGGGGAGCTGTTTTTT
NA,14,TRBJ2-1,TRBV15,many,CATSSGSSYNEQFF,TGTGCCACCAGCAGCGGGAGCTCCTACAATGAGCAGTTCTTC
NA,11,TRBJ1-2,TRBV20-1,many,CSAARKQGYTF,TGCAGTGCAGCTCGGAAGCAGGGCTACACCTTC
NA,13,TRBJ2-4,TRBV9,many,CASSKTTENIQYF,TGTGCCAGCAGCAAGACTACCGAAAACATTCAGTACTTC
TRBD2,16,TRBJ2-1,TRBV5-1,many,CASSPLTSGGGNEQFF,TGCGCCAGCAGCCCTCTGACTAGCGGGGGTGGCAATGAGCAGTTCTTC
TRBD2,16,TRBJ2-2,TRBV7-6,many,CASSWKRERDTGELFF,TGTGCCAGCAGCTGGAAGCGGGAGAGGGACACCGGGGAGCTGTTTTTT
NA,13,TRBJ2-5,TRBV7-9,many,CASRPTVQETQYF,TGTGCCAGCAGACCGACAGTACAAGAGACCCAGTACTTC
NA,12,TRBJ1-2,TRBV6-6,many,CASSDPQGWKTF,TGTGCCAGCAGTGACCCACAGGGATGGAAAACCTTC
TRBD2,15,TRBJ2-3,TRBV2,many,CASRTGTSGRDTQYF,TGTGCCAGCAGGACCGGGACTAGCGGGAGAGATACGCAGTATTTT
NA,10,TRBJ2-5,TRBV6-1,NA,CASSEWVQYF,TGTGCCAGCAGTGAATGGGTCCAGTACTTC
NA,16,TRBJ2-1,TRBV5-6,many,CASSVVGGTSYNEQFF,TGTGCCAGCAGCGTGGTTGGCGGGACCTCCTACAATGAGCAGTTCTTC
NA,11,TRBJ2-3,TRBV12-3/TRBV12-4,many,CASTGSDTQYF,TGTGCCAGCACGGGGTCAGATACGCAGTATTTT
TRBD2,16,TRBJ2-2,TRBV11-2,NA,CASRGGASGTTGELFF,TGTGCCAGCAGAGGGGGGGCTAGCGGGACGACCGGGGAGCTGTTTTTT
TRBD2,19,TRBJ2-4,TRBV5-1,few,CASSLEGLAGKLAKNIQYF,TGCGCCAGCAGCTTGGAGGGACTAGCGGGAAAACTAGCCAAAAACATTCAGTACTTC
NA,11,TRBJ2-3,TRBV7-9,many,CASIHRDTQYF,TGTGCCAGCATCCATAGAGATACGCAGTATTTT
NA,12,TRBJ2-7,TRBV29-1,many,CSVGIMGYEQYF,TGCAGCGTAGGGATTATGGGTTACGAGCAGTACTTC
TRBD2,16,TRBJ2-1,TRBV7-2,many,CASSLDAGELSGEQFF,TGTGCCAGCAGCTTAGATGCGGGAGAGCTGAGTGGGGAGCAGTTCTTC
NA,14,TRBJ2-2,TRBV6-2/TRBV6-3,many,CASSYEANTGELFF,TGTGCCAGCAGTTACGAGGCGAACACCGGGGAGCTGTTTTTT
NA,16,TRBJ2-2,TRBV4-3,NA,CASSPQAVTNTGELFF,TGCGCCAGCAGCCCCCAAGCGGTCACGAACACCGGGGAGCTGTTTTTT
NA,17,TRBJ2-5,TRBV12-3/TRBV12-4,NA,CASSFGLWAGVKETQYF,TGTGCCAGCAGTTTCGGCCTTTGGGCGGGCGTCAAAGAGACCCAGTACTTC
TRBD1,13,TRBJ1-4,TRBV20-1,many,CSATKGAREKLFF,TGCAGTGCTACCAAGGGGGCTCGGGAAAAACTGTTTTTT
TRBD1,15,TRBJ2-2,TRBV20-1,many,CSATQQGRFAGELFF,TGCAGTGCTACCCAACAGGGGAGATTTGCCGGGGAGCTGTTTTTT
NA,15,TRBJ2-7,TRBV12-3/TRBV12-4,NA,CASSFIGSGSYEQYF,TGTGCCAGCAGTTTTATCGGGAGTGGCTCCTATGAGCAGTACTTC
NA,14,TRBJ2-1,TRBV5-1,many,CASNEGNSYNEQFF,TGCGCCAGCAACGAGGGAAACTCCTACAATGAGCAGTTCTTC
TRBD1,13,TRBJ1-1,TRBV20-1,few,CSALRGRNTEAFF,TGCAGTGCTCTCAGGGGGAGGAACACTGAAGCTTTCTTT
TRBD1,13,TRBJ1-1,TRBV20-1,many,CSAPRDRDTEAFF,TGCAGTGCTCCCCGGGACAGGGACACTGAAGCTTTCTTT
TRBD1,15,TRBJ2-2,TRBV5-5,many,CASSTQGLDTGELFF,TGTGCCAGCAGCACACAGGGGCTGGACACCGGGGAGCTGTTTTTT
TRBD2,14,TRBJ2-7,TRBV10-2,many,CASRDSGRSYEQYF,TGCGCCAGCAGGGATAGCGGGAGATCCTACGAGCAGTACTTC
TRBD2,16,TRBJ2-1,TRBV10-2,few,CASSESGTSGRYEQFF,TGCGCCAGCAGTGAGTCCGGGACTAGCGGGAGGTATGAGCAGTTCTTC
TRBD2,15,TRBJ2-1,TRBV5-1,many,CASSSSGLAHNEQFF,TGCGCCAGCAGCAGCTCGGGACTAGCCCACAATGAGCAGTTCTTC
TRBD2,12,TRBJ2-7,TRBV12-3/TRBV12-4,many,CASAGLAHEQYF,TGTGCCAGCGCCGGACTAGCGCATGAGCAGTACTTC
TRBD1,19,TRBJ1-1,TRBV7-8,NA,CASSLRDSMIPRLGTEAFF,TGTGCCAGCAGCCTCCGGGACAGTATGATCCCACGTTTGGGCACTGAAGCTTTCTTT